Below are 10 T cell receptor beta chains sequenced from a single sample in a study of OX40 agonist ivuxolimab in advanced cancers. Here immunoSEQ multiplex PCR was the method, and the copy in TCRdb shows in-frame clones only, minus some. The data contain 89,000 or so clones, 80% to 90% of them seen just once; the ten biggest clones take up roughly 0.71%. The sample was CD4+ or CD8+ T cells sorted from blood, taken in a trial of the OX40 agonist ivuxolimab. Every receptor here comes from an adult with an advanced solid tumor such as melanoma, head and neck, liver or kidney cancer.

The gene calls are TRBV7-2 and TRBJ1-6; D is possibly TRBD1 (6 bases). The CDR3 spans 14 residues. The germline V gene has CDR1 SGHTA and CDR2 FQGNSA. Trimming removed 5 bases from V and 7 bases from J, with 12 bases in between. The CDR3 bases are TGTGCCAGCAGCCTGGTCAGGGGAAATTCACCCCTCCACTTT. This encodes CASSLVRGNSPLHF.

V is TRBV18 and J is TRBJ1-2; 12 bases map to TRBD1. Looked up from germline, CDR1 is KGHSH and CDR2 is LQKENI. This CDR3 is 18 amino acids long. The ends lost 6 bases at V and 0 bases at J; junction bases unmatched: 11. The CDR3 nucleotides are TGTGCCAGCTCCTCCGGGACAGGGGGCCCCGTGGCTAACTATGGCTACACCTTC. Its translation is CASSSGTGGPVANYGYTF. The variable domain in full, completed from reference TRBV18 and TRBJ1-2, reads NAGVMQNPRHLVRRRGQEARLRCSPMKGHSHVYWYRQLPEEGLKFMVYLQKENIIDESGMPKERFSAEFPKEGPSILRIQQVVRGDSAAYFCASSSGTGGPVANYGYTFGSGTRLTVV.

The CDR3: CASSEGRSYEQYF. Written as DNA, the CDR3 is TGTGCCAGCAGTGAAGGAAGGTCCTACGAGCAGTACTTC. The V gene is TRBV6-1, the J gene TRBJ2-7; D gene ambiguous. V lost 1 base and J 1 base, leaving 5 bases between the germline ends. This CDR3 contains 13 residues. Per germline, CDR1 MNHNS and CDR2 SASEGT.

This clone was seen just once. The rearrangement uses TRBV6-5 and TRBJ1-2, with 9 bases matching TRBD1. Germline CDR1 and CDR2: MNHEY and SVGAGI. V lost 7 bases to trimming and J lost 1 base; unmatched junction nucleotides: 4. The CDR3 runs 14 residues. The CDR3 protein is CASIPGQGNYGYTF. DNA for the CDR3: TGTGCCAGCATCCCGGGACAGGGTAACTATGGCTACACCTTC.

The V call is TRBV4-1, the J call TRBJ2-3, with D uncertain. Trimming removed 0 bases at V and 6 bases at J, with 13 bases between. This CDR3 spans 15 amino acids. The germline V gene encodes CDR1 MGHRA and CDR2 YSYEKL. CDR3 sequence reads: CASSQDGVEADTQYF. For the CDR3, the DNA is TGCGCCAGCAGCCAAGATGGGGTCGAGGCGGATACGCAGTATTTT.

This chain uses TRBV2 with TRBJ1-2; weak D call: TRBD1 (5 bases). This CDR3 has 15 amino acids. V was clipped by 7 bases and J by 1 base, with 16 bases between them. Per the germline V gene, CDR1 is SNHLY and CDR2 is FYNNEI. The CDR3 DNA follows: TGTGCCAGCACCCTGGCCAGGGTAGATAACTATGGCTACACCTTC. It specifies CASTLARVDNYGYTF.

This chain uses TRBV6-5 with TRBJ1-1, with TRBD1 as a possible D gene (5 bases). Trimming shortened V by 6 bases and J by 11 bases, and 16 bases separated the two germline ends. CDR3 size: 12 residues. Germline CDR1 and CDR2: MNHEY and SVGAGI. Here the CDR3 reads CASSRDPRSAFF. DNA for the CDR3: TGTGCCAGCAGCAGGGACCCCCGTTCCGCTTTCTTT.

This rearrangement joins TRBV6-6 to TRBJ1-5; D is unresolved. This CDR3 spans 14 amino acids. CDR1 is MNHNY and CDR2 is SVGAGI in the germline V gene (reference sequence). V lost 5 bases and J lost 2, with 10 bases in between. This chain's CDR3 is CASSVSVRNQPQHF. The CDR3 DNA sequence: TGTGCCAGCAGTGTCTCGGTCCGCAATCAGCCCCAGCATTTT.

This clone was found a few times. This chain links TRBV19 with TRBJ2-1; 14 bases match TRBD2. The junction had 1 base not matched to a gene; V was cut back by 8 bases and J by 7 bases. This CDR3 is built from 13 residues. Germline-derived CDR1 and CDR2 are LNHDA and SQIVND (reference sequence). CDR3 bases: TGTGCCAGTCGGACTAGCGGGAGGAATGAGCAGTTCTTC. Protein product: CASRTSGRNEQFF. Complete variable domain (other parts from reference TRBV19 and TRBJ2-1): DGGITQSPKYLFRKEGQNVTLSCEQNLNHDAMYWYRQDPGQGLRLIYYSQIVNDFQKGDIAEGYSVSREKKESFPLTVTSAQKNPTAFYLCASRTSGRNEQFFGPGTRLTVL.

V usage is TRBV7-2 and J usage is TRBJ2-1; no clear D gene. This CDR3 comprises 14 residues. Germline V gene sequence: CDR1 SGHTA, CDR2 FQGNSA. V lost 4 bases and J lost 9, with 16 bases in between. The CDR3 protein is CASSSETGVVEQFF. The CDR3 DNA is TGTGCCAGCAGCTCCGAGACTGGCGTGGTTGAGCAGTTCTTC.